The entry that follows covers one T cell receptor beta chain sequence. The antigen is undetermined. The data derive from a study of cytomegalovirus exposure and HLA in healthy donors. Study-level findings and limits: Most TCR sequences showed up rarely, but some public TCRs showed up in many donors. Diagnosis of cytomegalovirus status made by the classifier reportedly showed high specificity and sensitivity. The study put under 200 TCR beta chains on its list as cytomegalovirus-associated. Relative to equally common others, HLA-associated TCR beta chains showed greater clonal expansion in a later analysis.

The V gene lost 8 bases and the J gene lost 6 bases, with 13 bases spanning the gap. Looked up from germline, CDR1 is MNHNS and CDR2 is SASEGT. The CDR3 runs to 12 residues. With 60 Vbeta and 13 Jbeta primers, the PCR was carried out. Some clones are missing from TCRdb's copy, which holds only in-frame ones; the method was immunoSEQ multiplex PCR. The sample lists fewer than 250,000 clones; less than 85% were seen once. This clonotype originated in a man between 18 and 29 years old in good health and CMV-seronegative. V and J are TRBV6-1 and TRBJ1-1; weak D call: TRBD1 (5 bases). Material for sequencing was PBMCs. In DNA form, the CDR3 reads TGTGCCAGCGTACCAGACAGTTCTGAAGCTTTCTTT. The encoded protein is CASVPDSSEAFF.